This T cell receptor beta chain is drawn from a study of PD-L1 blockade in urothelial cancer. About the study: Male sex and bladder-origin urothelial cancer characterized about 90% of the roughly 30 patients.

The repertoire was sequenced with immunoSEQ multiplex PCR; TCRdb's copy has only in-frame clones and lacks some. The table records under 40,000 clones, about 89% of them present only once. This clone occurred once. Its specificity is unknown. Study-level results: At the 3-week point, tumor-associated blood clones expanded more in durable-benefit patients.

Specified time point: peripheral blood 6 weeks after treatment start. This sequence was found in a man aged 80 or over with urothelial cancer. The sequenced sample was PBMCs, obtained around atezolizumab (anti-PD-L1) treatment.

The CDR3 sequence: CAWSVSRTAHGYTF. Written as DNA, the CDR3 is TGTGCCTGGAGTGTATCCCGGACAGCTCATGGCTACACCTTC. This rearrangement joins TRBV30 to TRBJ1-2, with D perhaps matching TRBD1 (6 bases). The CDR3 totals 14 residues. The V and J ends lost 0 bases and 6 bases respectively, with 14 bases between them. Germline loops: CDR1 GTSNPN, CDR2 SVGIG (reference sequence).